The clone carrying this TCR beta chain showed up just a few times. Its target is unknown. Of the isolated RNA, all was reverse transcribed, and so the sequenced material was expressed TCRB transcripts. For naive, central memory and regulatory T cell samples, reads averaged roughly 3.7 million. The protocol was immunoSEQ multiplex PCR, while the TCRdb copy is restricted to in-frame clones and leaves out a portion. The sample shows some 700,000 clones, about an eighth of them seen only once. This specimen comes from a study of beta chain features in type 1 diabetes. Study background: The samples had 90 million to 130 million sorted cells examined in all. Study findings and constraints: Shortening of TCRB CDR3s, moderate but significant, appeared in all four CD4+ subsets of Type 1 diabetes patients.

The CDR3 totals 17 residues. Per the germline V gene, CDR1 is SGHNT and CDR2 is YYREEE (reference sequence). V dropped 3 bases and J dropped 3; count of bases not matched to a gene: 10. A single heparinised blood sample, averaging approximately 0.12 L, was obtained per donor. Populations isolated by sorting all had purity greater than 95%. The chain employs TRBV5-4 and TRBJ2-7; 12 nucleotides match TRBD1. Sequenced sample: naive CD4+ T cells from blood. The sequence came from a man between 18 and 35 years old with type 1 diabetes. In nucleotides, the CDR3 is TGTGCCAGCAGCTCGGTACTGGGACAGGGGGCACACTACGAGCAGTACTTC. Residues: CASSSVLGQGAHYEQYF. Full variable domain (remainder filled in from reference TRBV5-4 and TRBJ2-7): ETGVTQSPTHLIKTRGQQVTLRCSSQSGHNTVSWYQQALGQGPQFIFQYYREEENGRGNFPPRFSGLQFPNYSSELNVNALELDDSALYLCASSSVLGQGAHYEQYFGPGTRLTVT.